The 2 T cell receptor beta chains below were found in one sample sequenced in a study of lymphopenia after photon versus proton radiotherapy. Clones were sequenced by immunoSEQ multiplex PCR, and TCRdb holds only the in-frame ones, with some missing. The table shows about 83,000 clones, with over 70% occurring only once. Sequenced material: peripheral blood, taken from a patient treated with proton-based radiotherapy. The receptors here all came from a man aged 60 to 69 with pancreatic cancer.

The count of this clone is one. V usage is TRBV5-1 and J usage is TRBJ2-2; 7 bases align to TRBD2. J gave up 7 bases and V 0 bases, and 9 bases lay outside the gene matches. Germline-derived CDR1 and CDR2 are SGHRS and YFSETQ. The CDR3 runs 16 residues. The CDR3 coding sequence is TGCGCCAGCAGCTTGGCTGGAGCAGGGAGGGGCGGGGAGCTGTTTTTT. Translated: CASSLAGAGRGGELFF.

For the CDR3, the DNA is TGTGCCAGTAGTACAGGGGAAACTGGGGCCAACGTCCTGACTTTC. It is translated as CASSTGETGANVLTF. V is TRBV19 and J is TRBJ2-6; TRBD1 might be the D (6 bases). The CDR3 has 15 residues. V was pared by 4 bases and J by 2 bases, with 9 bases between. CDR1 and CDR2 from the germline V gene are LNHDA and SQIVND (reference sequence).